This TCR beta chain was sequenced in a study of T cell changes during pregnancy in multiple sclerosis. Germline CDR1 is SGDLS and CDR2 is YYNGEE. V lost 6 bases and J 6 bases, leaving 22 bases between the germline ends. There are 16 residues in the CDR3. Only in-frame clones appear in the TCRdb table, and some are missing; sequencing was by immunoSEQ multiplex PCR. The sample includes just over 50,000 clones, around 92% of them seen just once. This chain connects TRBV9 to TRBJ2-1; possible D gene TRBD2, 7 bases. Sequencing was performed on CD4+ T cells from peripheral blood mononuclear cells, taken after pregnancy. This clonotype was obtained from a female donor with multiple sclerosis, enrolled in a pregnancy study. CDR3 protein: CASTPRGAGVVNEQFF. The CDR3 coding sequence is TGTGCCAGCACCCCTAGGGGGGCGGGAGTGGTCAATGAGCAGTTCTTC. The full variable domain, its missing parts supplied by reference TRBV9 and TRBJ2-1, is DSGVTQTPKHLITATGQRVTLRCSPRSGDLSVYWYQQSLDQGLQFLIQYYNGEERAKGNILERFSAQQFPDLHSELNLSSLELGDSALYFCASTPRGAGVVNEQFFGPGTRLTVL.